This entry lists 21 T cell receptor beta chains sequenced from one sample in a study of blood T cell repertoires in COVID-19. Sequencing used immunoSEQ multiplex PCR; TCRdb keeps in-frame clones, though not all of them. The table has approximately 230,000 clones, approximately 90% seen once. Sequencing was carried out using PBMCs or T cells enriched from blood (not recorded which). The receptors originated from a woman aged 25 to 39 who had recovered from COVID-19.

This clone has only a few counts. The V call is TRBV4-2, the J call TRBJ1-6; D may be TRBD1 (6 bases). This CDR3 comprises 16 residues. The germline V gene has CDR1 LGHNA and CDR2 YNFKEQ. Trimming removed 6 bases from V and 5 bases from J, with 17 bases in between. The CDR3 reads CASRQSWDTNNSPLHF. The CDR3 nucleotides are TGTGCCAGCAGACAAAGCTGGGACACTAATAATTCACCCCTCCACTTT.

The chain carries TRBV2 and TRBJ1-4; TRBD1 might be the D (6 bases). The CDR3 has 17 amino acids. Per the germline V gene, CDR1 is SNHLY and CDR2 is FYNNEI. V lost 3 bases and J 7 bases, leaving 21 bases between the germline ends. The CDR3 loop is CASSEEQGRGLVEKLFF. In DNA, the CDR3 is TGTGCCAGCAGTGAGGAGCAGGGGAGGGGGTTAGTTGAAAAACTGTTTTTT. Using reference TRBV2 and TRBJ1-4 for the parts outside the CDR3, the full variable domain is EPEVTQTPSHQVTQMGQEVILRCVPISNHLYFYWYRQILGQKVEFLVSFYNNEISEKSEIFDDQFSVERPDGSNFTLKIRSTKLEDSAMYFCASSEEQGRGLVEKLFFGSGTQLSVL.

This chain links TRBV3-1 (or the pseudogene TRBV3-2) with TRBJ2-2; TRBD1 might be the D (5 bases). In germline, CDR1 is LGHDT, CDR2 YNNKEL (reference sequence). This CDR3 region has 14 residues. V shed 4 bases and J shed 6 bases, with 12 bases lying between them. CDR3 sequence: CASSLRAVAGELFF. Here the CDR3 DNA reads TGTGCCAGCAGCCTCAGGGCCGTCGCCGGGGAGCTGTTTTTT.

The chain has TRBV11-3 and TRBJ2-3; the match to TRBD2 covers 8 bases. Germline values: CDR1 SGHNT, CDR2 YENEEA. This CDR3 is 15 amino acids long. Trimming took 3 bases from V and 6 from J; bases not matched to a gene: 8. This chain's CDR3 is CASSLYGRASDTQYF. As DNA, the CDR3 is TGTGCCAGCAGCTTGTACGGGAGGGCCTCGGATACGCAGTATTTT. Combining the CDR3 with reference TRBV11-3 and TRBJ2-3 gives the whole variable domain EAGVVQSPRYKIIEKKQPVAFWCNPISGHNTLYWYLQNLGQGPELLIRYENEEAVDDSQLPKDRFSAERLKGVDSTLKIQPAELGDSAVYLCASSLYGRASDTQYFGPGTRLTVL.

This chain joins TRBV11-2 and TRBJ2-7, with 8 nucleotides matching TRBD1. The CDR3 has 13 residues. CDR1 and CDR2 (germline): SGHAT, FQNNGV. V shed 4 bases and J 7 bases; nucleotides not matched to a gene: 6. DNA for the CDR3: TGTGCCAGCAGCTCGGGACAGGTCGGGGAGCAGTACTTC. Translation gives CASSSGQVGEQYF. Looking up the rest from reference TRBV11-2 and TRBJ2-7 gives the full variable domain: EAGVAQSPRYKIIEKRQSVAFWCNPISGHATLYWYQQILGQGPKLLIQFQNNGVVDDSQLPKDRFSAERLKGVDSTLKIQPAKLEDSAVYLCASSSGQVGEQYFGPGTRLTVT.

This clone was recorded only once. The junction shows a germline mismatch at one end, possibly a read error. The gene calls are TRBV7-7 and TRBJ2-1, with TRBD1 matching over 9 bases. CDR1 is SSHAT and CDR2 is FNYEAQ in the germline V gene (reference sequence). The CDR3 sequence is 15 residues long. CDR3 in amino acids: CASSSLGTGNNEQFF. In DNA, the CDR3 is TGTGCTAGCAGCTCTTTAGGGACAGGGAACAATGAGCAGTTCTTC.

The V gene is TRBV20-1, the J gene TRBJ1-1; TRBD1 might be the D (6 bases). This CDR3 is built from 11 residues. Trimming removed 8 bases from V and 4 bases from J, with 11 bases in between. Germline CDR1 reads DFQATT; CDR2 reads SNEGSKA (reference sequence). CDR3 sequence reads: CSTQGSTEAFF. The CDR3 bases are TGCAGTACACAGGGTTCCACTGAAGCTTTCTTT.

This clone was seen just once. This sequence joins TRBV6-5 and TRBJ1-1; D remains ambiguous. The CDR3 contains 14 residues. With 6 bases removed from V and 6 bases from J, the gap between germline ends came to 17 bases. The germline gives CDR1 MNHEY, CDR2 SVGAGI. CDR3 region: CASRGEGTSAEAFF. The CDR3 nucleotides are TGTGCCAGCAGGGGTGAGGGTACGTCGGCTGAAGCTTTCTTT.

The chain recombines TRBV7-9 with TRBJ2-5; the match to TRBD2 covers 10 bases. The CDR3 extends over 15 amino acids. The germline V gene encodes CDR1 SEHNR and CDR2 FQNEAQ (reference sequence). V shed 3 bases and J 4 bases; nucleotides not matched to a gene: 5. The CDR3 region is CASSLSSGSVETQYF. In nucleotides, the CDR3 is TGTGCCAGCAGCTTGTCTAGCGGGAGCGTAGAGACCCAGTACTTC.

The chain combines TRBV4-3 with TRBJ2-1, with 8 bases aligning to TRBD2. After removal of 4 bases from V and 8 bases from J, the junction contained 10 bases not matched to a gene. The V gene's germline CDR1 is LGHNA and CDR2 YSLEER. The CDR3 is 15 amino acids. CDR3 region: CASSRGGLAGHEQFF. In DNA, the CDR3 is TGCGCCAGCAGCCGAGGCGGACTAGCTGGACATGAGCAGTTCTTC.

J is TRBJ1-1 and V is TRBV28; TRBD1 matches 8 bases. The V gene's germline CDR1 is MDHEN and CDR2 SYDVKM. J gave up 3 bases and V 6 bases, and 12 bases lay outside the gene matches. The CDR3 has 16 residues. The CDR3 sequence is CASSRIQGAGDTEAFF. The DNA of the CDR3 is TGTGCCAGCAGCCGAATTCAGGGGGCAGGGGACACTGAAGCTTTCTTT.

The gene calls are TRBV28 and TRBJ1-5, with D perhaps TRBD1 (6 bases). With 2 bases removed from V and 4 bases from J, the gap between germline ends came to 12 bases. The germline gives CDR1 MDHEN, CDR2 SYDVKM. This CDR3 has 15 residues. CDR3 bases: TGTGCCAGCAGTTTAGAGGCAGGGGAGAATCAGCCCCAGCATTTT. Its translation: CASSLEAGENQPQHF.

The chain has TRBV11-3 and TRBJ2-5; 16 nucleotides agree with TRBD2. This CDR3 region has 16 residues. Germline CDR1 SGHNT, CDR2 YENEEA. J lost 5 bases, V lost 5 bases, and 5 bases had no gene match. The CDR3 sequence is CASSPGTSGRDETQYF. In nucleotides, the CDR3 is TGTGCCAGCAGCCCAGGGACTAGCGGGAGGGATGAGACCCAGTACTTC.

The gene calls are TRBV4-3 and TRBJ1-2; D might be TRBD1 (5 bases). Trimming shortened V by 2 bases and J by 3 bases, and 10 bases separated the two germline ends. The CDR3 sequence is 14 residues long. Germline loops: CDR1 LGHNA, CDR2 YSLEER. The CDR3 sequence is CASSQMGGDYGYTF. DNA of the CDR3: TGCGCCAGCAGCCAAATGGGAGGGGACTATGGCTACACCTTC.

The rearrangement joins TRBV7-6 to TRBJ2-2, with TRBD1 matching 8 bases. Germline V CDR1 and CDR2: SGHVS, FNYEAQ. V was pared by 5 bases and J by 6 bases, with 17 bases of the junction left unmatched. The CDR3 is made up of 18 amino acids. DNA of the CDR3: TGTGCCAGCAGCCTCCAGTTTAAAGGACAGGGACGTGCCGGGGAGCTGTTTTTT. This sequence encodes CASSLQFKGQGRAGELFF. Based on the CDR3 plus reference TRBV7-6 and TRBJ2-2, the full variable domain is GAGVSQSPRYKVTKRGQDVALRCDPISGHVSLYWYRQALGQGPEFLTYFNYEAQQDKSGLPNDRFSAERPEGSISTLTIQRTEQRDSAMYRCASSLQFKGQGRAGELFFGEGSRLTVL.

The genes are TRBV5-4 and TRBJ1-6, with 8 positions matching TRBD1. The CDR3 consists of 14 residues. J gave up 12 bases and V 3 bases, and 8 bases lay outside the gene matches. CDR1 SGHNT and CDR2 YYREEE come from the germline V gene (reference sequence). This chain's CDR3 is CASSSTGVTKPLHF. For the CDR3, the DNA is TGTGCCAGCAGCTCGACAGGGGTGACTAAACCCCTCCACTTT.

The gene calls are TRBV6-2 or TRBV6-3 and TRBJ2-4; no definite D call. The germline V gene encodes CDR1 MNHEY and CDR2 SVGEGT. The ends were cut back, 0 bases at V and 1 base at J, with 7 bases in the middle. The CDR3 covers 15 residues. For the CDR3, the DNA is TGTGCCAGCAGTTACTCGGAGAGGGCCAAAAACATTCAGTACTTC. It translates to CASSYSERAKNIQYF.

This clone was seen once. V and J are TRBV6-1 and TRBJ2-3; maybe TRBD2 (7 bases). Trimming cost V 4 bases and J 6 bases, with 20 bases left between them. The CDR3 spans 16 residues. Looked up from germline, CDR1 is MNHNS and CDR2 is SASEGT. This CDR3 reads CASSGGRGLTLDTQYF. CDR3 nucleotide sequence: TGTGCCAGCAGTGGAGGGAGGGGGTTAACTTTGGATACGCAGTATTTT.

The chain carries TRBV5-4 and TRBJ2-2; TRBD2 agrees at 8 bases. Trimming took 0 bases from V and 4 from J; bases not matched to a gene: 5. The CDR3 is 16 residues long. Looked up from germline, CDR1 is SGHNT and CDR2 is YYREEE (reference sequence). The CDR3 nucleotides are TGTGCCAGCAGCTTGGCCACTAGCGGAGCCACCGGGGAGCTGTTTTTT. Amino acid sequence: CASSLATSGATGELFF.

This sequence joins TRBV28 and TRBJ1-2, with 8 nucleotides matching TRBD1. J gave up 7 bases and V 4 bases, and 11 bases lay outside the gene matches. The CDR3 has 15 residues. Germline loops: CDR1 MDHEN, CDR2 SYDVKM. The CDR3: CASSSRTGWDRGYTF. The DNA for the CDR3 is TGTGCCAGCAGTTCCAGGACAGGGTGGGACCGTGGCTACACCTTC.

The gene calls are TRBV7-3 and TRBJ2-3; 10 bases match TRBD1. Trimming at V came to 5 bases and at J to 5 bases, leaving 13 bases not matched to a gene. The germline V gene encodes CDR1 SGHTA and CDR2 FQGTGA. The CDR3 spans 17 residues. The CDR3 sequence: CASSMTGGTGEVDTQYF. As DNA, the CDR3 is TGTGCCAGCAGCATGACTGGCGGGACAGGGGAGGTAGATACGCAGTATTTT.